This T cell receptor beta chain derives from a study of T-cell memory formation after mild COVID-19. The trim removed 5 bases at V and 0 bases at J, leaving 5 bases unmatched. Germline values: CDR1 SGHTA, CDR2 FQGNSA. The CDR3 is 16 residues long. This clonotype was seen only once. TCRdb redid the calling of the 5' RACE reads with MiXCR, one entry per CDR3 protein. This repertoire shows 5,600 or so distinct CDR3 sequences, 20% to 25% found once; its top ten account for about 56%. The genes are TRBV7-2 and TRBJ2-3, with TRBD2 matching 10 bases. The origin of this receptor is an adult woman who had mild COVID-19 (a few samples of this study predate the infection). Cell type and time point are not known. The sequencing sample was made of PBMCs or a T cell subset sorted from them (not recorded which). CDR3 residues: CASSVSGRGSTDTQYF. CDR3 DNA: TGTGCCAGCAGCGTCAGCGGGAGGGGCAGCACAGATACGCAGTATTTT.